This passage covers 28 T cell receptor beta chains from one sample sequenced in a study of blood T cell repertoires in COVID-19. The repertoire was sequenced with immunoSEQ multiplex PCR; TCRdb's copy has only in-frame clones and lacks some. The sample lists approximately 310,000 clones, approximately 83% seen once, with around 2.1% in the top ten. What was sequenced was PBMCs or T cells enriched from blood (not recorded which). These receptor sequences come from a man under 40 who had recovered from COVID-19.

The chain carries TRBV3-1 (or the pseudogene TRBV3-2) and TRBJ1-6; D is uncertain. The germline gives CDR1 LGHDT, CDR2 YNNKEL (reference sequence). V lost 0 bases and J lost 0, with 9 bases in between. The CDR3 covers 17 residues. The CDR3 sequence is CASSQEVYGSYNSPLHF. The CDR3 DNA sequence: TGTGCCAGCAGCCAAGAGGTCTATGGCTCCTATAATTCACCCCTCCACTTT.

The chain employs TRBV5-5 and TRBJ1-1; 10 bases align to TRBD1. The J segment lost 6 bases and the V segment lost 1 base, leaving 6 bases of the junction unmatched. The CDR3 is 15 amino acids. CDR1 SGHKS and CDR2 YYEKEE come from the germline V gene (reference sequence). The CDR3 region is CASSLIGQGGSEAFF. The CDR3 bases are TGTGCCAGCAGCTTGATCGGACAGGGGGGGTCTGAAGCTTTCTTT.

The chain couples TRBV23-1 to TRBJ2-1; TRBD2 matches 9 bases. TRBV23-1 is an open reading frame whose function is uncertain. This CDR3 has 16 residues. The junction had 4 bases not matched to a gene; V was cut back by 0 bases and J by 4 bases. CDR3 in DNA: TGCGCCAGCAGTCAATCCCTGCGGGGGGGTTACAATGAGCAGTTCTTC. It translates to CASSQSLRGGYNEQFF.

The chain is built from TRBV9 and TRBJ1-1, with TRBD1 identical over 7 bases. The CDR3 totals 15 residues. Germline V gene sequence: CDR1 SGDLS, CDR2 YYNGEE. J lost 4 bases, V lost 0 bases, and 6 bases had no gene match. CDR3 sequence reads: CASSVVASGGTEAFF. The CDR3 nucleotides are TGTGCCAGCAGCGTAGTTGCGTCAGGGGGCACTGAAGCTTTCTTT. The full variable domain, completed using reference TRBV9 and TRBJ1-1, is DSGVTQTPKHLITATGQRVTLRCSPRSGDLSVYWYQQSLDQGLQFLIQYYNGEERAKGNILERFSAQQFPDLHSELNLSSLELGDSALYFCASSVVASGGTEAFFGQGTRLTVV.

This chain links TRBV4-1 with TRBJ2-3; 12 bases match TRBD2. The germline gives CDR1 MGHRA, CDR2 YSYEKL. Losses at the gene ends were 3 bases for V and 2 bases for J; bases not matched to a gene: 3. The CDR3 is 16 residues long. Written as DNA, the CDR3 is TGCGCCAGCAGCCAGGGGACTAGCGGGTACACAGATACGCAGTATTTT. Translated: CASSQGTSGYTDTQYF.

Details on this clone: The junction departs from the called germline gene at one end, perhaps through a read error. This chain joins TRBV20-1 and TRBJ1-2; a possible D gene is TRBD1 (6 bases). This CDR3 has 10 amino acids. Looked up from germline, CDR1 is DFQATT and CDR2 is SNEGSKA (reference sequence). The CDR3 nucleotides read TGCAGTGCTAGAGACAGGGGAGGGGCCTTC. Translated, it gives CSARDRGGAF.

DNA for the CDR3: TGTGCCACCAGCAGAGATATTTCTCGTCCTGAAGCTTTCTTT. It encodes CATSRDISRPEAFF. The gene calls are TRBV15 and TRBJ1-1; D is unclear. Germline V gives CDR1 LNHNV, CDR2 YYDKDF (reference sequence). The V end was cut by 0 bases, the J end by 6 bases, with 11 bases between. The CDR3 extends over 14 amino acids. Complete variable domain (other parts from reference TRBV15 and TRBJ1-1): DAMVIQNPRYQVTQFGKPVTLSCSQTLNHNVMYWYQQKSSQAPKLLFHYYDKDFNNEADTPDNFQSRRPNTSFCFLDIRSPGLGDTAMYLCATSRDISRPEAFFGQGTRLTVV.

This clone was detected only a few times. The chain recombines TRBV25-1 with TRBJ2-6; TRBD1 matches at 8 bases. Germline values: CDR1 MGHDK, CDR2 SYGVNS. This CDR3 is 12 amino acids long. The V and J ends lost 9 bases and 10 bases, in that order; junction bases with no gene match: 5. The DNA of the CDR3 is TGTGCCAGTCGACAGGGGCTAAACGTCCTGACTTTC. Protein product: CASRQGLNVLTF.

The CDR3 protein is CASSLAPGTGGATQPQHF. CDR3 DNA: TGCGCCAGCAGCTTGGCTCCTGGGACAGGGGGCGCGACTCAGCCCCAGCATTTT. This chain joins TRBV5-1 and TRBJ1-5, with TRBD1 matching over 12 bases. In germline, CDR1 is SGHRS, CDR2 YFSETQ. The CDR3 has 18 amino acids. V shed 0 bases and J 6 bases; nucleotides not matched to a gene: 10.

CDR3 nucleotides: TGTGCCAGCAGTTTATTTGGGACAGGGTTAGCCGAGACCCAGTACTTC. Translation gives CASSLFGTGLAETQYF. The chain employs TRBV27 and TRBJ2-5, with 9 positions matching TRBD1. CDR3 length equals 16 residues. Germline CDR1 MNHEY, CDR2 SMNVEV (reference sequence). With V trimmed by 1 base and J by 5 bases, 8 bases remained unmatched.

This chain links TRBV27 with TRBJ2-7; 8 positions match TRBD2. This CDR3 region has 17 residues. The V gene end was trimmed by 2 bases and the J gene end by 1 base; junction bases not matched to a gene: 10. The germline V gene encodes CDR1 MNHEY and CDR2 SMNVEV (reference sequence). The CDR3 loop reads CASSLRARGGVSYEQYF. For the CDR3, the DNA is TGTGCCAGCAGTTTAAGGGCCCGGGGGGGGGTATCCTACGAGCAGTACTTC.

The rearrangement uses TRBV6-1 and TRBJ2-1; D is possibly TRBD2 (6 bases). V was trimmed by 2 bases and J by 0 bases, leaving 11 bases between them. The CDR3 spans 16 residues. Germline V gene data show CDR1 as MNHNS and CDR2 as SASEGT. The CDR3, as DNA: TGTGCCAGCAGTGAATACGAGGGAGGCTCCTACAATGAGCAGTTCTTC. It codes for CASSEYEGGSYNEQFF.

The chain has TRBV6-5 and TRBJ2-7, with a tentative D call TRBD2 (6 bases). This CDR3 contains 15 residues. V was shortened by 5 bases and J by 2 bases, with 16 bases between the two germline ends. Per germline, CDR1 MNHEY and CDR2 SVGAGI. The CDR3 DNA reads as TGTGCCAGCAGTCTGGGGGGATATTTAACCTACGAGCAGTACTTC. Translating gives CASSLGGYLTYEQYF.

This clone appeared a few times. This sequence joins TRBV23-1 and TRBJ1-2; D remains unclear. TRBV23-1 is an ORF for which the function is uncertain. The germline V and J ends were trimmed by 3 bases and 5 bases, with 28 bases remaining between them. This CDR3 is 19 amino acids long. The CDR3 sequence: CASSHSDVRGKPPPYGYTF. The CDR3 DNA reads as TGCGCCAGCAGTCATTCCGACGTACGGGGTAAGCCACCACCTTATGGCTACACCTTC.

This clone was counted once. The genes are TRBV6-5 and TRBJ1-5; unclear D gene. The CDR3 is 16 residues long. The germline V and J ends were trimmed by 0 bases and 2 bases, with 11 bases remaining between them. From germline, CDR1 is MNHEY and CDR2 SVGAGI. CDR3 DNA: TGTGCCAGCAGTTACTCTCCCCCGGGAGGCAATCAGCCCCAGCATTTT. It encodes CASSYSPPGGNQPQHF.

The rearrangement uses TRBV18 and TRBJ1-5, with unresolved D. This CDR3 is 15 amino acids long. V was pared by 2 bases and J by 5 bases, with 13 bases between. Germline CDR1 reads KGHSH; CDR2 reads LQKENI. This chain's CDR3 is CASSPESNFDQPQHF. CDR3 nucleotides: TGTGCCAGCTCACCAGAATCCAACTTCGATCAGCCCCAGCATTTT.

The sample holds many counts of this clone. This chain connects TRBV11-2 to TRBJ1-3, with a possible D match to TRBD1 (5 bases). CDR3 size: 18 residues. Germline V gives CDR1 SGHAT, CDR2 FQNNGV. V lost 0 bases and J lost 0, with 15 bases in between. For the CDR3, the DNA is TGTGCCAGCAGCTTAGAGCCGGGAGGGGCACCCTCTGGAAACACCATATATTTT. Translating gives CASSLEPGGAPSGNTIYF.

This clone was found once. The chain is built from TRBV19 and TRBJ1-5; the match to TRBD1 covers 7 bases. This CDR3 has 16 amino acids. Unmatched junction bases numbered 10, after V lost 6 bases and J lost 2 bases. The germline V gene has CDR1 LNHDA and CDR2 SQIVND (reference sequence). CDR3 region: CASSRTRQGGNQPQHF. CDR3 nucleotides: TGTGCCAGTAGCCGGACGAGACAGGGCGGCAATCAGCCCCAGCATTTT.

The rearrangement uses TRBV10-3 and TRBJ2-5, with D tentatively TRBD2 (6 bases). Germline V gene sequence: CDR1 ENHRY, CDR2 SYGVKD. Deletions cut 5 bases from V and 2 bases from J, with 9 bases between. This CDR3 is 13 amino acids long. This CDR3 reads CAISRLGQETQYF. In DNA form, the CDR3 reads TGTGCCATCAGTAGACTAGGGCAAGAGACCCAGTACTTC.

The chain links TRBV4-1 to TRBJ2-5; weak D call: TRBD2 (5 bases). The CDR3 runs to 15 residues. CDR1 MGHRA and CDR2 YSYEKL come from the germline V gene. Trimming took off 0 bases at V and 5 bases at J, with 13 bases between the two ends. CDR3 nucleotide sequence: TGCGCCAGCAGCCAAGATCTGGGCAGAGGGGAGACCCAGTACTTC. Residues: CASSQDLGRGETQYF.

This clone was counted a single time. The CDR3 region has the DNA TGTGCCAGCAGTTTAAGGCGGACTGAAGCTTTCTTT. Translated: CASSLRRTEAFF. The chain joins TRBV12-3 or TRBV12-4 to TRBJ1-1; no definite D call. The CDR3 runs to 12 residues. The germline V and J ends were trimmed by 2 bases and 5 bases, with 6 bases remaining between them.

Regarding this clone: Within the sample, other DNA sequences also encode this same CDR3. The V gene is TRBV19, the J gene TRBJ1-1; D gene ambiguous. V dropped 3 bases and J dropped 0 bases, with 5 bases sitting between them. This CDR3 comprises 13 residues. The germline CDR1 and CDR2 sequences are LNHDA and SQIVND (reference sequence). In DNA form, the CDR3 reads TGTGCCAGTAGTATCGGTATGAACACTGAAGCTTTCTTT. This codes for CASSIGMNTEAFF.

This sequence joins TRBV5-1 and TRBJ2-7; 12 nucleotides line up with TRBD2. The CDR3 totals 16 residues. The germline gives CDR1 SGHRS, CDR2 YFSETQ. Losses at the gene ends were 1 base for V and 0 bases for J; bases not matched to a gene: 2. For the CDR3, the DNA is TGCGCCAGCAGCTTGCGGACTAGCGGGGTCTCCTACGAGCAGTACTTC. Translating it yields CASSLRTSGVSYEQYF.

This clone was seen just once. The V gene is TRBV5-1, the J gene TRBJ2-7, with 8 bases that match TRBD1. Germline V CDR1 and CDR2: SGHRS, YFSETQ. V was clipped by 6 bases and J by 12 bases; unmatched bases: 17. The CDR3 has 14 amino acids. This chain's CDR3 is CASNTGGNKATSYF. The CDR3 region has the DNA TGCGCCAGCAATACAGGGGGAAATAAAGCTACTTCGTACTTC. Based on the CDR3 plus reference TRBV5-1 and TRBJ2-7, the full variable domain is KAGVTQTPRYLIKTRGQQVTLSCSPISGHRSVSWYQQTPGQGLQFLFEYFSETQRNKGNFPGRFSGRQFSNSRSEMNVSTLELGDSALYLCASNTGGNKATSYFGPGTRLTVT.

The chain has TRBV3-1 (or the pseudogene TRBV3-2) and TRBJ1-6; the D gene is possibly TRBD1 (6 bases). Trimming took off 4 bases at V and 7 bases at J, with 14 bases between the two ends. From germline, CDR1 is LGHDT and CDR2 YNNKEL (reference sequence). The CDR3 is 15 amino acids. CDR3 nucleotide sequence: TGTGCCAGCAGCCCCCCACAGGGTGGGAATTCACCCCTCCACTTT. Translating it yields CASSPPQGGNSPLHF.

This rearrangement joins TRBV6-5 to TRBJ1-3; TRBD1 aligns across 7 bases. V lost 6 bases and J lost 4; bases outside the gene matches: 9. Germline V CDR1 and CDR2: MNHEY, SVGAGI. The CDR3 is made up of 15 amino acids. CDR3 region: CASSQTTGIGNTIYF. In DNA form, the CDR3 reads TGTGCCAGCAGCCAAACGACAGGGATCGGAAACACCATATATTTT.

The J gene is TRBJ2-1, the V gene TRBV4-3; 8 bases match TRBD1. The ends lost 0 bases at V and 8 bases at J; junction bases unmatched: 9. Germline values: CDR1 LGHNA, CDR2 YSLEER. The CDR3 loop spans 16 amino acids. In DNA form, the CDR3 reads TGCGCCAGCAGCCAAGATTTAGGCAGGGGGCGGTATGAGCAGTTCTTC. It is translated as CASSQDLGRGRYEQFF.

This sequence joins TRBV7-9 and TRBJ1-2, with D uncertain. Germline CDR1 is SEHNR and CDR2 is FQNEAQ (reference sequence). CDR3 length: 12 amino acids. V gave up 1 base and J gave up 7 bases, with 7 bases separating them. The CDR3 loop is CASSLESGGYTF. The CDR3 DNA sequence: TGTGCCAGCAGCTTAGAAAGCGGTGGCTACACCTTC.